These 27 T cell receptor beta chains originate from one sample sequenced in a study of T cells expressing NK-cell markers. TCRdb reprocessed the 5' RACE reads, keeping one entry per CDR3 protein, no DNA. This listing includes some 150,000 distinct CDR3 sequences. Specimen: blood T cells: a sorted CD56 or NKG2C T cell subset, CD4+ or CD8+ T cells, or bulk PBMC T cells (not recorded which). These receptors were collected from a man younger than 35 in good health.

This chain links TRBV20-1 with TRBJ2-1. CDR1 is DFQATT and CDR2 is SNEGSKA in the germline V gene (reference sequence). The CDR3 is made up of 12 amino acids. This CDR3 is CSAREPPYEQFF.

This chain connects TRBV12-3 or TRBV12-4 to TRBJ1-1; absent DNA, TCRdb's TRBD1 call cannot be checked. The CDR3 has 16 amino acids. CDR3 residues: CASSFSKGQSNTEAFF.

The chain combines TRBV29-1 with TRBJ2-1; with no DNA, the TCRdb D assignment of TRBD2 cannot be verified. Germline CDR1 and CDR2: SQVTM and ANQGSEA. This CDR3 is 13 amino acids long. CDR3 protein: CSSRLADNNEQFF.

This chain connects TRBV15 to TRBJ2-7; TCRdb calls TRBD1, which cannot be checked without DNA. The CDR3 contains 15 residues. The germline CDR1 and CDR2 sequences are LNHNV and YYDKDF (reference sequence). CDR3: CATSTERGTLYEQYF.

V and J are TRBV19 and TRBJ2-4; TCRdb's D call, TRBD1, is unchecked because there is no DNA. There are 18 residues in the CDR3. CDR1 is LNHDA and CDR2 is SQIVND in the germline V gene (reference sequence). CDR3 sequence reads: CASSIIPGTFRDRGIQYF.

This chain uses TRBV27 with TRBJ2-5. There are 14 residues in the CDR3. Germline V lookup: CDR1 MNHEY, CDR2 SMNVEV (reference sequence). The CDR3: CASSLLSGQETQYF.

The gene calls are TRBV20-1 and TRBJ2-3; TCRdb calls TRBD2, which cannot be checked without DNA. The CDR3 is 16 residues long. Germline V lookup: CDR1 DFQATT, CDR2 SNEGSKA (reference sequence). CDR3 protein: CSARDLAGGLLDTQYF.

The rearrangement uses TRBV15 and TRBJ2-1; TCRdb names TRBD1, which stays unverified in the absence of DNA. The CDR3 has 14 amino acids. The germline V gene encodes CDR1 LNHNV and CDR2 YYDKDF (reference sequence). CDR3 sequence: CATSRDARGLEQFF.

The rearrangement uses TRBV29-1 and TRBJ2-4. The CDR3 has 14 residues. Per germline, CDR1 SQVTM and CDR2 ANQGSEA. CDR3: CSVEDRLAENIQYF. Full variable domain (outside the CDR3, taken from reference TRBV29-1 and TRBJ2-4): SAVISQKPSRDICQRGTSLTIQCQVDSQVTMMFWYRQQPGQSLTLIATANQGSEATYESGFVIDKFPISRPNLTFSTLTVSNMSPEDSSIYLCSVEDRLAENIQYFGAGTRLSVL.

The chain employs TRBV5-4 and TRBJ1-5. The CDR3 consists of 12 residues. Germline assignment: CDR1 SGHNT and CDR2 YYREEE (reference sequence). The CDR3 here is CASRKDNQPQHF.

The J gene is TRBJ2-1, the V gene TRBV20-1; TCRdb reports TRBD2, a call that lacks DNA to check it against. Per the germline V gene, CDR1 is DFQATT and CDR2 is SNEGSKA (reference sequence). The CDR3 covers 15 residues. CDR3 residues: CSASSQVGGPDEQFF.

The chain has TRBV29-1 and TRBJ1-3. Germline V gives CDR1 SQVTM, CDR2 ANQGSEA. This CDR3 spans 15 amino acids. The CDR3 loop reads CSVGSQQSSGNTIYF. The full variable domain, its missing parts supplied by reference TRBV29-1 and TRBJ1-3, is SAVISQKPSRDICQRGTSLTIQCQVDSQVTMMFWYRQQPGQSLTLIATANQGSEATYESGFVIDKFPISRPNLTFSTLTVSNMSPEDSSIYLCSVGSQQSSGNTIYFGEGSWLTVV.

The CDR3 loop reads CASSQVGLTYNEQFF. The chain recombines TRBV14 with TRBJ2-1; TCRdb's D call of TRBD2 is untestable without DNA. The CDR3 loop spans 15 amino acids. Germline V lookup: CDR1 SGHDN, CDR2 FVKESK.

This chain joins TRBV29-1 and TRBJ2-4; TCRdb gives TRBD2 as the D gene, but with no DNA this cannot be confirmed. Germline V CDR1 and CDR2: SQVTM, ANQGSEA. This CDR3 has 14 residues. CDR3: CSVEVWEGGDIQYF.

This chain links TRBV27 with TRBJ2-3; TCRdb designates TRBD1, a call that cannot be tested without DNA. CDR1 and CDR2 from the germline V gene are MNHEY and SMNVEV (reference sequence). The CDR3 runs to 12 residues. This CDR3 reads CASRRGVDTQYF.

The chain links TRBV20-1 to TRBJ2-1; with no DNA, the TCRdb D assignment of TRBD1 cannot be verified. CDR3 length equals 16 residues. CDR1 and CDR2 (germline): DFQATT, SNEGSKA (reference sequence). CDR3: CSAIRPRDRGLNEQFF.

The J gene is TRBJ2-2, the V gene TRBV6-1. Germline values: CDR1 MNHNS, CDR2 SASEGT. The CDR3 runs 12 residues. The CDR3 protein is CASAVWEGELFF.

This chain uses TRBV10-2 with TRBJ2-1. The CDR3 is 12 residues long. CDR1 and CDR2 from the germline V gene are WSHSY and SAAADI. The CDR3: CASSITFHEQFF.

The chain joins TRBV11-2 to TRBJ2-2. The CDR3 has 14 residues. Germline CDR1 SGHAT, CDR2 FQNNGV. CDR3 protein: CASSSRQNTGELFF.

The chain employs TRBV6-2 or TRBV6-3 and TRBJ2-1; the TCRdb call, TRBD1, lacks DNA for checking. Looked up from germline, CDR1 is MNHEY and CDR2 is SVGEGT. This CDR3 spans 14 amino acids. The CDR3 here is CASSYGGENNEQFF.

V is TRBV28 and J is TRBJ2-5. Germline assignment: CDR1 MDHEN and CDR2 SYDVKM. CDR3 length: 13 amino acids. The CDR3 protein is CASSLSYGQTQYF.

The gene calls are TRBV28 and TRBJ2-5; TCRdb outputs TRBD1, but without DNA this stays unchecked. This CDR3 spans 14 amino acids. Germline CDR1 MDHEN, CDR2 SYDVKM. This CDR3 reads CASAVGTRLATQYF.

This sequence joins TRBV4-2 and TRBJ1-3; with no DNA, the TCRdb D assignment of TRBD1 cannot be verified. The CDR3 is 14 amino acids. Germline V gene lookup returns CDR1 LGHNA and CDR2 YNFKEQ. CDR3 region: CASSRDLSGNTIYF.

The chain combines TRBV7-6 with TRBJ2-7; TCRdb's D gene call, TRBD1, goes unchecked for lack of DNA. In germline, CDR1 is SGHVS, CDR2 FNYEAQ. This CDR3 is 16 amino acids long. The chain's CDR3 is CASSLVQPPSTYEQYF. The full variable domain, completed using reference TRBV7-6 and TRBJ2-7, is GAGVSQSPRYKVTKRGQDVALRCDPISGHVSLYWYRQALGQGPEFLTYFNYEAQQDKSGLPNDRFSAERPEGSISTLTIQRTEQRDSAMYRCASSLVQPPSTYEQYFGPGTRLTVT.

CDR3 in amino acids: CAKGLAGEGTGELFF. The V gene is TRBV2, the J gene TRBJ2-2; absent DNA, TCRdb's TRBD2 call cannot be checked. There are 15 residues in the CDR3. Per germline, CDR1 SNHLY and CDR2 FYNNEI.

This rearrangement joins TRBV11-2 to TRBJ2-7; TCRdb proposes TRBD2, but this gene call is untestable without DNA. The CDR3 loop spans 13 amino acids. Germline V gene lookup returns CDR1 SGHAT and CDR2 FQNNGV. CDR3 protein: CASEKDYPYEQYF. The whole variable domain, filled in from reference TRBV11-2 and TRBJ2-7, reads EAGVAQSPRYKIIEKRQSVAFWCNPISGHATLYWYQQILGQGPKLLIQFQNNGVVDDSQLPKDRFSAERLKGVDSTLKIQPAKLEDSAVYLCASEKDYPYEQYFGPGTRLTVT.

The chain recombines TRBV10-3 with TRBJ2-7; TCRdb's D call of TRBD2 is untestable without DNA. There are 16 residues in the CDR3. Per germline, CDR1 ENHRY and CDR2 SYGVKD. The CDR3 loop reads CAISESLTSGRNEQYF.